What follows describes a single T cell receptor beta chain. This specimen belongs to a study of blood T cell repertoires in COVID-19. In the study overall: Acute and convalescent COVID-19 specimens originated in the United States, Italy and Spain. Sources were T cells, B-cell-depleted T cells, or PBMCs; the material itself was cDNA or gDNA.

V lost 2 bases and J lost 5, with 10 bases in between. Germline V gene lookup returns CDR1 LNHNV and CDR2 YYDKDF (reference sequence). The CDR3 sequence is 14 residues long. Method: immunoSEQ multiplex PCR; TCRdb's copy keeps in-frame clones and lacks some. The table includes roughly 140,000 clones, under 90% detected once. This clonotype originated in a man aged 50 to 60 who had recovered from COVID-19. V is TRBV15 and J is TRBJ1-5; the D gene is possibly TRBD1 (6 bases). The specimen was PBMCs or T cells enriched from blood (not recorded which). The CDR3 is CATSRPGQYQPQHF. The CDR3 DNA reads as TGTGCCACCAGCAGACCGGGACAATATCAGCCCCAGCATTTT.